This T cell receptor beta chain was recorded in a study of blood T cell repertoires in COVID-19. Study at large: Nucleic acid was either cDNA or gDNA, and it came from T cells, B-cell-depleted T cells, or PBMCs.

Generated by immunoSEQ multiplex PCR, the TCRdb table keeps only in-frame clones and is missing some. Of about 47,000 clones listed, 81% were seen once; the top ten hold 26%. CDR3 length: 15 amino acids. V lost 4 bases, J lost 4 bases, and 9 bases stayed unmatched. CDR1 and CDR2 (germline): SGHNT, YYREEE (reference sequence). This chain uses TRBV5-4 with TRBJ2-5, with 8 bases fitting TRBD1. The material sequenced was peripheral blood. The sequence was collected from a woman of 80 years or more with COVID-19, enrolled during active disease. CDR3 sequence (DNA): TGTGCCAGCAGCAACACCGGGACAGGCCGAGAGACCCAGTACTTC. Protein: CASSNTGTGRETQYF.